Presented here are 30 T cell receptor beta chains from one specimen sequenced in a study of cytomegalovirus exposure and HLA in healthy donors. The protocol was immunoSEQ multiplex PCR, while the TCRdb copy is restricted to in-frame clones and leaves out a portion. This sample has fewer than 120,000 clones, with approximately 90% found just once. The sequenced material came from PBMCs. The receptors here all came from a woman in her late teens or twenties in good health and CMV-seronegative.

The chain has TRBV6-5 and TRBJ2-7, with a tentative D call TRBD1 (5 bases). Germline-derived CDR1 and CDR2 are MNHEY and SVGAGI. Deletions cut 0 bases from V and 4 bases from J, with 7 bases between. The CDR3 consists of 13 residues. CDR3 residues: CASSYSKGYEQYF. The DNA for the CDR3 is TGTGCCAGCAGTTACTCGAAGGGGTACGAGCAGTACTTC.

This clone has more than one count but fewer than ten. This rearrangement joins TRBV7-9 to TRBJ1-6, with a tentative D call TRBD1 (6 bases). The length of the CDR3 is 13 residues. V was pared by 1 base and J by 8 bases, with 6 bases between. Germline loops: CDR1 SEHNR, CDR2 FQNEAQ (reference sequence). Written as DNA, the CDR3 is TGTGCCAGCAGCTTAGAGGGGGATTCACCCCTCCACTTT. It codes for CASSLEGDSPLHF.

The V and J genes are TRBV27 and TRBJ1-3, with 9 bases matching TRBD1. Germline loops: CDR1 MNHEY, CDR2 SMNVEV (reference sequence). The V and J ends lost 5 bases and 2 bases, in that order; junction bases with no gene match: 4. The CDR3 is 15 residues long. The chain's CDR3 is CASSRDRATGNTIYF. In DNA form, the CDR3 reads TGTGCCAGCAGTCGGGACAGGGCTACTGGAAACACCATATATTTT.

CDR3 in amino acids: CASSVRTSGTYEQYF. Here the CDR3 DNA reads TGTGCCAGCAGCGTACGGACTAGCGGAACCTACGAGCAGTACTTC. V usage is TRBV5-4 and J usage is TRBJ2-7; TRBD2 matches at 10 bases. This CDR3 is built from 15 residues. Germline trimming cut 4 bases from V and 2 bases from J; bases unmatched to any gene: 6. Germline CDR1 is SGHNT and CDR2 is YYREEE (reference sequence).

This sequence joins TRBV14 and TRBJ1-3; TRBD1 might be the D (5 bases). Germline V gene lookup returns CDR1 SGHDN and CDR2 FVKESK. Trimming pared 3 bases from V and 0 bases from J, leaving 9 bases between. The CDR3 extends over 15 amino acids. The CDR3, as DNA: TGTGCCAGCAGCCAGACAGCGAGCTCTGGAAACACCATATATTTT. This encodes CASSQTASSGNTIYF.

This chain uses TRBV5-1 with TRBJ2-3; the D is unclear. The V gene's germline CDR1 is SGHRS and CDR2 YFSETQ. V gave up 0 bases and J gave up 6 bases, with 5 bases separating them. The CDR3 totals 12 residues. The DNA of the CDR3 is TGCGCCAGCAGCTTGGCTAGGGATACGCAGTATTTT. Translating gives CASSLARDTQYF. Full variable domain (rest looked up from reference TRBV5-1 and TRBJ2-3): KAGVTQTPRYLIKTRGQQVTLSCSPISGHRSVSWYQQTPGQGLQFLFEYFSETQRNKGNFPGRFSGRQFSNSRSEMNVSTLELGDSALYLCASSLARDTQYFGPGTRLTVL.

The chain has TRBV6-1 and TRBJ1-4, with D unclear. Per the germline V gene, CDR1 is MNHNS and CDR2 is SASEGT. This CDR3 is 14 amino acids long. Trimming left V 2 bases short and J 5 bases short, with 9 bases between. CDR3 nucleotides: TGTGCCAGCAGTGAAAACCACGGGAATGAAAAACTGTTTTTT. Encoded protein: CASSENHGNEKLFF.

The CDR3 DNA sequence: TGTGCCAGCAGGCGACTAGCGGGGGACCAAGAGACCCAGTACTTC. It specifies CASRRLAGDQETQYF. The rearrangement joins TRBV27 to TRBJ2-5; TRBD2 agrees at 12 bases. The V and J ends lost 6 bases and 0 bases, in that order; junction bases with no gene match: 2. There are 15 residues in the CDR3. Germline CDR1 is MNHEY and CDR2 is SMNVEV (reference sequence).

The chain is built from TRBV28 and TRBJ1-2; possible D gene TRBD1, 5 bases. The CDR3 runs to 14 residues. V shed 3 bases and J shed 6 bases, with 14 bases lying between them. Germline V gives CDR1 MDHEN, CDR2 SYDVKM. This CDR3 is CASSFGGQGHGYTF. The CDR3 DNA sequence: TGTGCCAGCAGTTTCGGTGGGCAGGGTCATGGCTACACCTTC.

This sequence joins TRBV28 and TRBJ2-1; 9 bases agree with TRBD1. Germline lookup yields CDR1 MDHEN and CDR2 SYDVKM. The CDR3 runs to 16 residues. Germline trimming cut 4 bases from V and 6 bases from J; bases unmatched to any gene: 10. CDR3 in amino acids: CASSSDRDRAPNEQFF. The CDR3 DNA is TGTGCCAGCAGTTCCGACCGGGACAGGGCTCCCAATGAGCAGTTCTTC.

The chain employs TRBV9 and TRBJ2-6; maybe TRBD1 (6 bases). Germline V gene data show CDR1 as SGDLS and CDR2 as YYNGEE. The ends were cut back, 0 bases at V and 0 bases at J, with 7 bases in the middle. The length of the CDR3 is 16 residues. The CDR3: CASSVGTASGANVLTF. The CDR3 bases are TGTGCCAGCAGCGTAGGGACAGCCTCTGGGGCCAACGTCCTGACTTTC. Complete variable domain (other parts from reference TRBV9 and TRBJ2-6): DSGVTQTPKHLITATGQRVTLRCSPRSGDLSVYWYQQSLDQGLQFLIQYYNGEERAKGNILERFSAQQFPDLHSELNLSSLELGDSALYFCASSVGTASGANVLTFGAGSRLTVL.

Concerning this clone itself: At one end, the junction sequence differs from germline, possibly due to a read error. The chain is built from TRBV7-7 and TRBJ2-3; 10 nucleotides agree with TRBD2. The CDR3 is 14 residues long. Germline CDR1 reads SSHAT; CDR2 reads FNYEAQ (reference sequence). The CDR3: CASSPGLAADTQYF. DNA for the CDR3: TGTGCTAGCAGCCCAGGACTAGCGGCAGATACGCAGTATTTT. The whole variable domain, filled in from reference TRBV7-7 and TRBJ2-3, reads GAGVSQSPRYKVTKRGQDVTLRCDPISSHATLYWYQQALGQGPEFLTYFNYEAQPDKSGLPSDRFSAERPEGSISTLTIQRTEQRDSAMYRCASSPGLAADTQYFGPGTRLTVL.

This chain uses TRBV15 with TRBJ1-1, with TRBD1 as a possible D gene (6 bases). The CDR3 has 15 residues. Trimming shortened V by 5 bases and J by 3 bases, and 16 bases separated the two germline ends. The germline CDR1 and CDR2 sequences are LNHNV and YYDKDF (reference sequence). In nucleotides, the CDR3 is TGTGCCACCAGCTCGCCAGGGGACCCGTACACTGAAGCTTTCTTT. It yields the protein CATSSPGDPYTEAFF.

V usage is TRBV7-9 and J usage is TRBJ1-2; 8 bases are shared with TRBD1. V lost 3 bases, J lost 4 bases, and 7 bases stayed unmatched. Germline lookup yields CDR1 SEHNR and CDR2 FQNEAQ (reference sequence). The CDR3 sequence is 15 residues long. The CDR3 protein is CASSFAPGGIYGYTF. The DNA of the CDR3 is TGTGCCAGCAGCTTCGCGCCAGGGGGCATCTATGGCTACACCTTC.

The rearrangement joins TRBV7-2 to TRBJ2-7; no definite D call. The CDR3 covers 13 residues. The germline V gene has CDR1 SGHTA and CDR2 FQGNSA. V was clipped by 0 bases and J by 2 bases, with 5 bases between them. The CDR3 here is CASSLAPAYEQYF. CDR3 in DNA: TGTGCCAGCAGCTTAGCTCCCGCCTACGAGCAGTACTTC.

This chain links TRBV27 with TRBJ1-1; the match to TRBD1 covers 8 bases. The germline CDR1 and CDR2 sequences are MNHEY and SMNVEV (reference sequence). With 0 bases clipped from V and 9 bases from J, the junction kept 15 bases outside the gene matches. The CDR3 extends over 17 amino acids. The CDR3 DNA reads TGTGCCAGCAGTTTATCGTCCCAGCAGCTAACAGGGGGGAAAGCTTTCTTT. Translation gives CASSLSSQQLTGGKAFF.

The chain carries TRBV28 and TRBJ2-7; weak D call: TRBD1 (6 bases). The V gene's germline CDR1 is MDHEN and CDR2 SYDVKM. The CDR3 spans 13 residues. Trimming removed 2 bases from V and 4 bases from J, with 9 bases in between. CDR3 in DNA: TGTGCCAGCAGTTTAGGGGGCAAATACGAGCAGTACTTC. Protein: CASSLGGKYEQYF.

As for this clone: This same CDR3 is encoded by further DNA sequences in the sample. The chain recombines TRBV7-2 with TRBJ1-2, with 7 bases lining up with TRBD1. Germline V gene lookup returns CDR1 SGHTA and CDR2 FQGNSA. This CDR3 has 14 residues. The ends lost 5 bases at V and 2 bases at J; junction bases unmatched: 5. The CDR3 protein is CASSLGTVNYGYTF. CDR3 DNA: TGTGCCAGCAGCCTCGGGACAGTCAACTATGGCTACACCTTC.

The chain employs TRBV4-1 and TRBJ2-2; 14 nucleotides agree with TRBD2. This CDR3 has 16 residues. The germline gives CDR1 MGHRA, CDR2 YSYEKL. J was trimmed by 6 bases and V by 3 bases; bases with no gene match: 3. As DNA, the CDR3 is TGCGCCAGCAGCCATGCGACTAGCGGGAGGGCCGGGGAGCTGTTTTTT. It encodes CASSHATSGRAGELFF.

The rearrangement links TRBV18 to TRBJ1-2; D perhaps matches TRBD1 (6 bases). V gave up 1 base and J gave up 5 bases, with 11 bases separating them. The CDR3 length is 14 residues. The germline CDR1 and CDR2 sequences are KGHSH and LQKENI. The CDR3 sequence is CASSPLQGQYGYTF. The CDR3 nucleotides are TGTGCCAGCTCACCACTACAGGGACAATATGGCTACACCTTC.

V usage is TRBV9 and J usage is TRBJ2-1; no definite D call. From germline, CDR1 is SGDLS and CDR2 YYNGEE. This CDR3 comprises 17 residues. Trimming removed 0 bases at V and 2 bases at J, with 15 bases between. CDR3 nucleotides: TGTGCCAGCAGCGTAGATTCGCAGACTTACACCTACAATGAGCAGTTCTTC. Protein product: CASSVDSQTYTYNEQFF.

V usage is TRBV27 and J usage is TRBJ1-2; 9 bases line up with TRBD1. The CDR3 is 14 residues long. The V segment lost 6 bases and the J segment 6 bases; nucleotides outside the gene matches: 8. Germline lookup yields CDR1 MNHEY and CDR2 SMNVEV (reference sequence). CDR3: CASSLSGQGNGYTF. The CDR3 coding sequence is TGTGCCAGCAGCCTTTCGGGACAGGGAAATGGCTACACCTTC.

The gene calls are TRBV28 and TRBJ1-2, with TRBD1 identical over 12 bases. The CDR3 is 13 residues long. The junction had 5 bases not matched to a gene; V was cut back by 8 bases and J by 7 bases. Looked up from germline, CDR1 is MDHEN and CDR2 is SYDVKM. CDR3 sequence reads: CASRDRGPSGYTF. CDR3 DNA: TGTGCCAGCCGGGACAGGGGGCCTAGTGGCTACACCTTC.

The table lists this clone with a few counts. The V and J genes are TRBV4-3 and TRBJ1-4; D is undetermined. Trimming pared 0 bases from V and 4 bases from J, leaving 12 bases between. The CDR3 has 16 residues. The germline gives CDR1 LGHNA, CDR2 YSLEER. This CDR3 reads CASSQDEAANNEKLFF. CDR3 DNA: TGCGCCAGCAGCCAAGATGAGGCAGCCAATAATGAAAAACTGTTTTTT.

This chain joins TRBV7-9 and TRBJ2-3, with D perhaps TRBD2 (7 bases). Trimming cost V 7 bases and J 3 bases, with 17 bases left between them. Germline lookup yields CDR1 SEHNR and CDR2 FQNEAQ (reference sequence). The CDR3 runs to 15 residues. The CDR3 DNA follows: TGTGCCAGCAACCGTAGGGGGGGGTGGACAGATACGCAGTATTTT. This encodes CASNRRGGWTDTQYF. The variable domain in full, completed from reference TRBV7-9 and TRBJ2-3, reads DTGVSQNPRHKITKRGQNVTFRCDPISEHNRLYWYRQTLGQGPEFLTYFQNEAQLEKSRLLSDRFSAERPKGSFSTLEIQRTEQGDSAMYLCASNRRGGWTDTQYFGPGTRLTVL.

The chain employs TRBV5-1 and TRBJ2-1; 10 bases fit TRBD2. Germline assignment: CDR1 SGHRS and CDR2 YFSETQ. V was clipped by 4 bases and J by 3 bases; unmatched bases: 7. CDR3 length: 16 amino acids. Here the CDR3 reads CASSIGASGSYNEQFF. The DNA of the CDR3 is TGCGCCAGCAGCATAGGGGCTAGCGGGAGCTACAATGAGCAGTTCTTC.

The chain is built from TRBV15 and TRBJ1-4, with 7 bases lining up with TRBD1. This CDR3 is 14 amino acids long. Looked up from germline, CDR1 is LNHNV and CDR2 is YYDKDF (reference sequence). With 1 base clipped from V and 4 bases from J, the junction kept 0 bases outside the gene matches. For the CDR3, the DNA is TGTGCCACCAGCAGAGGGGACAGTAATGAAAAACTGTTTTTT. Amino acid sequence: CATSRGDSNEKLFF.

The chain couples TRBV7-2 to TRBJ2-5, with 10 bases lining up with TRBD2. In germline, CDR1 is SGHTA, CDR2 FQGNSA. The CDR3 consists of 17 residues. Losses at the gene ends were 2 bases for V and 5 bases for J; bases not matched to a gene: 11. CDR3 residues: CASSLRPSGRAGETQYF. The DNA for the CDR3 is TGTGCCAGCAGCTTACGGCCCAGCGGGAGGGCCGGGGAGACCCAGTACTTC.

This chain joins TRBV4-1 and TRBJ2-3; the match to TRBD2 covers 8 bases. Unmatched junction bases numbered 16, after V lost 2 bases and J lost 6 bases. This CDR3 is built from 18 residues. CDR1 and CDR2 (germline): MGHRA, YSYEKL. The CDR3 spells CASSQYGSAGGHPDTQYF. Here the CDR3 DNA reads TGCGCCAGCAGCCAATATGGGTCGGCGGGGGGCCACCCGGATACGCAGTATTTT.

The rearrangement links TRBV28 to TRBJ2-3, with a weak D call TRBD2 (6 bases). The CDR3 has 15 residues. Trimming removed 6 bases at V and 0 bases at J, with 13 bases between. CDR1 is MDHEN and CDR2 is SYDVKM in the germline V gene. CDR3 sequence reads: CASSPGTLSTDTQYF. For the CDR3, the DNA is TGTGCCAGCAGCCCAGGGACTTTGAGCACAGATACGCAGTATTTT. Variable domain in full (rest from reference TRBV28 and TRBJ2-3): DVKVTQSSRYLVKRTGEKVFLECVQDMDHENMFWYRQDPGLGLRLIYFSYDVKMKEKGDIPEGYSVSREKKERFSLILESASTNQTSMYLCASSPGTLSTDTQYFGPGTRLTVL.